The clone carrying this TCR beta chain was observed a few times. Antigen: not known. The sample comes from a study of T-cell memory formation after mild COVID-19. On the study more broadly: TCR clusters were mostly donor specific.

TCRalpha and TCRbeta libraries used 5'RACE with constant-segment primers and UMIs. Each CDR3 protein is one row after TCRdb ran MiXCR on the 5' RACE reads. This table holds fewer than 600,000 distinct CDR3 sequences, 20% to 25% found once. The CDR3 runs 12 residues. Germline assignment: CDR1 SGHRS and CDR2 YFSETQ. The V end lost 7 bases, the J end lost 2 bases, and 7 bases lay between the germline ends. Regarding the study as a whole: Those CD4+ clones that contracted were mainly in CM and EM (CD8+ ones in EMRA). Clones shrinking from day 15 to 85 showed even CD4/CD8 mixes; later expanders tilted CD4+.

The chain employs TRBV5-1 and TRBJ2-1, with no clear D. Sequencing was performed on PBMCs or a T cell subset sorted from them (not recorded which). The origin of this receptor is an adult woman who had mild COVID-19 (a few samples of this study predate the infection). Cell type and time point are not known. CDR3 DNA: TGCGCCAGCCTATCTACCTACAATGAGCAGTTCTTC. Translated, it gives CASLSTYNEQFF.